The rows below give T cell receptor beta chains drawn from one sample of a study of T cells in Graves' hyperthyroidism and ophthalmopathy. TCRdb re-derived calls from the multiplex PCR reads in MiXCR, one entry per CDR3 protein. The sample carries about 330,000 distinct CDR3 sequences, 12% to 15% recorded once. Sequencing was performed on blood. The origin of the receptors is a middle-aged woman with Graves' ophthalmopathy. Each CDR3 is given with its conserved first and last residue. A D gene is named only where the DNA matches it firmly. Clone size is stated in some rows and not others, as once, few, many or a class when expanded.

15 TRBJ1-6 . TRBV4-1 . CASSYETGRGSPLHF TGCGCCAGCAGCTACGAGACAGGACGGGGTTCACCCCTCCACTTT
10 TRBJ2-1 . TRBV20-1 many CSAWNNEQFF TGCAGTGCATGGAACAATGAGCAGTTCTTC
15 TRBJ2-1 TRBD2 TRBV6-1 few CASSEAGEGLGEQFF TGTGCCAGCAGTGAAGCTGGGGAGGGGTTGGGTGAGCAGTTCTTC
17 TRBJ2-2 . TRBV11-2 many CASSLAGAGRDTGELFF TGTGCCAGCAGCTTAGCCGGCGCAGGGAGAGATACCGGGGAGCTGTTTTTT
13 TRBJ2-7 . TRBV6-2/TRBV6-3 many CASSNGPPYEQYF TGTGCCAGCAGTAACGGACCCCCCTACGAGCAGTACTTC
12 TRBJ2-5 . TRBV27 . CASSLAGVYINF TGTGCCAGCAGCTTGGCCGGGGTCTACATCAACTTC
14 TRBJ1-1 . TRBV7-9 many CASSLITGTSEAFF TGTGCCAGCAGCTTAATCACAGGAACGTCTGAAGCTTTCTTT
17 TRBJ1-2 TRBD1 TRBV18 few CASSRYGQGASYYGYTF TGTGCCAGCTCACGCTATGGACAGGGGGCTTCGTATTATGGCTACACCTTC
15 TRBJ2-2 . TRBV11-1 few CASQESPTSAGELFF TGTGCCAGCCAAGAATCTCCTACTTCCGCCGGGGAGCTGTTTTTT
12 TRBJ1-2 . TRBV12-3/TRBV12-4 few CASALTRGQETF TGTGCCAGCGCACTGACCCGGGGGCAGGAAACCTTC
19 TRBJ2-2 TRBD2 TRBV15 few CATSRDRLAGAPFRSGVFF TGTGCCACCAGCAGAGATCGCCTAGCGGGGGCCCCTTTTCGGTCCGGGGTGTTTTTT
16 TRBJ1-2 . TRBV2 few CASNPNSGLSNYGYTF TGTGCCAGCAATCCCAACTCGGGCCTTTCTAACTATGGCTACACCTTC
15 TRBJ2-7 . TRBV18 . CASSPFEGWAYEQYF TGTGCCAGCTCACCATTCGAGGGTTGGGCCTACGAGCAGTACTTC
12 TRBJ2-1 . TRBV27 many CASSRSSNEQFF TGTGCCAGCAGCCGCTCTAGCAATGAGCAGTTCTTC
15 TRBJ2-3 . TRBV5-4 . CASRNARSSTDTQYF TGTGCCAGCAGGAATGCAAGGTCGAGCACAGATACGCAGTATTTT
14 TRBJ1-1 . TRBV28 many CASSLTRVNTEAFF TGTGCCAGCAGTTTGACCAGGGTTAACACTGAAGCTTTCTTT
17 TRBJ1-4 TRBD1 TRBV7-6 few CASSVARVQGRDEKLFF TGTGCCAGCAGCGTCGCCAGGGTACAGGGGCGAGATGAAAAACTGTTTTTT
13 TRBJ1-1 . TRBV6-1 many CAGSGHLNTEAFF TGTGCCGGTTCGGGACACCTGAACACTGAAGCTTTCTTT
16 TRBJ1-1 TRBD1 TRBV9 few CASSVQTGGMNTEAFF TGTGCCAGCAGCGTTCAGACAGGGGGAATGAACACTGAAGCTTTCTTT
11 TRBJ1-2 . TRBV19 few CASSIGYGYTF TGTGCCAGTAGTATCGGGTATGGCTACACCTTC
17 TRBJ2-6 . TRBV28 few CASSFEGLSSGANVLTF TGTGCCAGCAGTTTCGAGGGTCTAAGCTCTGGGGCCAACGTCCTGACTTTC
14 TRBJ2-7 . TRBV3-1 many CASSQATAMWEQYF TGTGCCAGCAGCCAAGCCACCGCCATGTGGGAGCAGTACTTC
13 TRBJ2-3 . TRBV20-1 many CSASSWDADTQYF TGCAGTGCTAGTTCCTGGGATGCAGATACGCAGTATTTT
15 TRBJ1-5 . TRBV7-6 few CASPPRPSSNQPQHF TGTGCCAGCCCCCCCAGGCCGTCCTCGAATCAGCCCCAGCATTTT
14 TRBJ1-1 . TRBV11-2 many CASSMRGRDTEAFF TGTGCCAGCAGCATGAGGGGCAGGGACACTGAAGCTTTCTTT
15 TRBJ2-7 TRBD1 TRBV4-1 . CASSQDLGQTYEQYF TGCGCCAGCAGCCAAGATTTGGGACAGACCTACGAGCAGTACTTC
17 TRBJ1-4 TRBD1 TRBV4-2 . CASSQEPAGTGAGKLFF TGTGCCAGCAGCCAAGAGCCCGCCGGGACAGGGGCCGGGAAACTGTTTTTT
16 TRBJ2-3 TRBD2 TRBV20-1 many CSARDQWSGGLDTQYF TGCAGTGCTAGAGATCAATGGAGCGGGGGCTTAGATACGCAGTATTTT
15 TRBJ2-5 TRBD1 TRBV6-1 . CASSYWDSQRKTQYF TGTGCCAGCAGTTATTGGGACAGTCAGAGGAAGACCCAGTACTTC
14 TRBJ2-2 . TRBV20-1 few CSATLGGNTGELFF TGCAGTGCTACCTTAGGTGGGAACACCGGGGAGCTGTTTTTT
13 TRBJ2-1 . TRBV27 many CASSLWADNEQFF TGTGCCAGCAGTTTATGGGCGGACAATGAGCAGTTCTTC
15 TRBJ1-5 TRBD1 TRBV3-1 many CASSQSTGAGQPQHF TGTGCCAGCAGCCAGTCGACAGGGGCGGGTCAGCCCCAGCATTTT